This TCR beta chain was sequenced in a study of blood T cells in healthy people across ages. Germline CDR1 is MNHEY and CDR2 is SVGAGI. There are 15 residues in the CDR3. The V end was cut by 3 bases, the J end by 7 bases, with 18 bases between. Primed by a sample-barcoded 5' primer and a J-beta primer mix, a second PCR proceeded for about 7 to 11 cycles. Using its own MiXCR run on the 5' RACE reads, TCRdb lists one record per CDR3 protein. Here the sample spans 700,000 to 850,000 distinct CDR3 sequences, 40% to 65% being singletons. Staff drew around 10 milliliters of peripheral blood from each donor.

V usage is TRBV6-5 and J usage is TRBJ1-2; D ambiguous. This clonotype was obtained from an elderly man in good health. Sequencing was carried out using blood. This chain's CDR3 is CASSYEGSPGRGYTF. The CDR3 DNA is TGTGCCAGCAGTTATGAGGGCTCCCCAGGTCGTGGCTACACCTTC.